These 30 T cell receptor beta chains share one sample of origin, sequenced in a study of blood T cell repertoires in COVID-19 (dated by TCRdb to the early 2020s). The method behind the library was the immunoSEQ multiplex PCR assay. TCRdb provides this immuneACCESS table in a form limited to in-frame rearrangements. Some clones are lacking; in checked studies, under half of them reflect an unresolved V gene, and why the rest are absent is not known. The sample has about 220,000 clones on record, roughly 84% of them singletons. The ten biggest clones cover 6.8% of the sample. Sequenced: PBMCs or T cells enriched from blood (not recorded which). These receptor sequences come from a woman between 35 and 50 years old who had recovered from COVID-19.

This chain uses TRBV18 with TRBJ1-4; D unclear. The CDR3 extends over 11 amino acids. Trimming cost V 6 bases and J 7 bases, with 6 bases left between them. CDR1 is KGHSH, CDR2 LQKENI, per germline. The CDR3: CASSHSEKLFF. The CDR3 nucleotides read TGTGCCAGCTCTCATAGTGAAAAACTGTTTTTT.

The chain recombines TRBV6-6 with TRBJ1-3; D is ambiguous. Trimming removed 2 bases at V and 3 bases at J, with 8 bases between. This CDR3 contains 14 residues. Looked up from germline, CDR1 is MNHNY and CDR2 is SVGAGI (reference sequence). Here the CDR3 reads CASSYRGGGNTIYF. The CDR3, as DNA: TGTGCCAGCAGTTACCGGGGAGGTGGAAACACCATATATTTT.

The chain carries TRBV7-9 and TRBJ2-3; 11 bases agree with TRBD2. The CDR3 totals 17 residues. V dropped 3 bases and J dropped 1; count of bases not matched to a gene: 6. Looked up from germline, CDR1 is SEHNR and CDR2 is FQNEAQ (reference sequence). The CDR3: CASSFLGTSGRTDTQYF. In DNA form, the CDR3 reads TGTGCCAGCAGCTTCCTCGGGACTAGCGGCCGCACAGATACGCAGTATTTT.

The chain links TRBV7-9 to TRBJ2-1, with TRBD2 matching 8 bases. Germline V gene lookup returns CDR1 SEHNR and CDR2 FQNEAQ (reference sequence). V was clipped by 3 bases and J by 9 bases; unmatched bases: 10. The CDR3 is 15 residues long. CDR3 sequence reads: CASSLWLAGEGEQFF. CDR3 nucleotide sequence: TGTGCCAGCAGCTTGTGGCTAGCGGGCGAGGGTGAGCAGTTCTTC.

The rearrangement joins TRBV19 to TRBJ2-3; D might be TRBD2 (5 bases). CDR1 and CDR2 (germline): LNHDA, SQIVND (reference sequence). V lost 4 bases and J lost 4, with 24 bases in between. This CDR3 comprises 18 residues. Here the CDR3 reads CASSKPSLARISADTQYF. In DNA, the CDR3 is TGTGCCAGTAGTAAGCCATCTCTAGCCCGCATTAGCGCAGATACGCAGTATTTT.

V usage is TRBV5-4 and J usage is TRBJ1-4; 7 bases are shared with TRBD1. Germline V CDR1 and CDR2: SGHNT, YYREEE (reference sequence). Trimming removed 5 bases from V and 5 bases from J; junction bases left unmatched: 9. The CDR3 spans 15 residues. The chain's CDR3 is CASSLRTGKNEKLFF. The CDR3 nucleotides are TGTGCCAGCAGTCTCCGGACAGGAAAGAATGAAAAACTGTTTTTT.

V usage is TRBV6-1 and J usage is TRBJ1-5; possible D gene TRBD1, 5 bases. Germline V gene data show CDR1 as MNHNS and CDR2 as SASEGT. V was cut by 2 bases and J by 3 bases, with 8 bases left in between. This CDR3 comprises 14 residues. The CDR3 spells CASSERQTNQPQHF. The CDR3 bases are TGTGCCAGCAGTGAAAGACAGACCAATCAGCCCCAGCATTTT.

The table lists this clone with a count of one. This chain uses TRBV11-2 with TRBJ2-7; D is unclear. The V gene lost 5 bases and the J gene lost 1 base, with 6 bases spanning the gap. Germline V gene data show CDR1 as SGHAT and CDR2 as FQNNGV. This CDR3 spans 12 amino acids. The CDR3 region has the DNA TGTGCCAGCAGCCTCGGTTCCTACGAGCAGTACTTC. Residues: CASSLGSYEQYF. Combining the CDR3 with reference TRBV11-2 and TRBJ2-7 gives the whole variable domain EAGVAQSPRYKIIEKRQSVAFWCNPISGHATLYWYQQILGQGPKLLIQFQNNGVVDDSQLPKDRFSAERLKGVDSTLKIQPAKLEDSAVYLCASSLGSYEQYFGPGTRLTVT.

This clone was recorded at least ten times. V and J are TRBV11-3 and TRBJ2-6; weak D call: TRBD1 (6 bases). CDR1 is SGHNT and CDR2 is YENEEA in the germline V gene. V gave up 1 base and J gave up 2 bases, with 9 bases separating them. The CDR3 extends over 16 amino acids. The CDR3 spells CASSLGGRTGANVLTF. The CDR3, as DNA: TGTGCCAGCAGCTTAGGGGGGCGCACTGGGGCCAACGTCCTGACTTTC.

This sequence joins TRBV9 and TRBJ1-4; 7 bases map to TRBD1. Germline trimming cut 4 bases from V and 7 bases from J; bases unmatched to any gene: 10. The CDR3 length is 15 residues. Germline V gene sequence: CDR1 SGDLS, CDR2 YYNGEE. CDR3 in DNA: TGTGCCAGCAGCCCCCGGACAGGATGGGGTGAAAAACTGTTTTTT. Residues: CASSPRTGWGEKLFF.

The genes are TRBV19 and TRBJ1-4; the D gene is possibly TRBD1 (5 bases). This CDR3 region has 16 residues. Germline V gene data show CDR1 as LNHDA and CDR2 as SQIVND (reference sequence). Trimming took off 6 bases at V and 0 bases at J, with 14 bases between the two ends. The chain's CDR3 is CASSQTQGATNEKLFF. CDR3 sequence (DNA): TGTGCCAGTAGCCAGACTCAGGGTGCAACTAATGAAAAACTGTTTTTT.

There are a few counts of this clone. The CDR3 nucleotides are TGTGCCAGCAACCGACAGGGTGGGAATACAGATACGCAGTATTTT. Its protein product is CASNRQGGNTDTQYF. The rearrangement uses TRBV2 and TRBJ2-3, with TRBD1 matching 7 bases. Looked up from germline, CDR1 is SNHLY and CDR2 is FYNNEI. The CDR3 spans 15 residues. The J segment lost 3 bases and the V segment lost 7 bases, leaving 10 bases of the junction unmatched.

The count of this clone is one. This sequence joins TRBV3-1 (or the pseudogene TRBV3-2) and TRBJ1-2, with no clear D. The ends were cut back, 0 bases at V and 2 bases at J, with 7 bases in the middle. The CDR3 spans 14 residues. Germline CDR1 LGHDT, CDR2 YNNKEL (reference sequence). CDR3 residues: CASSQENGNYGYTF. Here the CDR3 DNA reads TGTGCCAGCAGCCAAGAGAACGGGAACTATGGCTACACCTTC.

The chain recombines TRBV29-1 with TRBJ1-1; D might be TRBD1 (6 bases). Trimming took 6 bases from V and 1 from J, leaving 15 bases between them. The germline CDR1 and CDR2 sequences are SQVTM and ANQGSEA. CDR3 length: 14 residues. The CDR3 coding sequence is TGCAGCGTGCAGGGGTCAAAGGGGAACACTGAAGCTTTCTTT. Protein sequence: CSVQGSKGNTEAFF. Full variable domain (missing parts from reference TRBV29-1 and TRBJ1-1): SAVISQKPSRDICQRGTSLTIQCQVDSQVTMMFWYRQQPGQSLTLIATANQGSEATYESGFVIDKFPISRPNLTFSTLTVSNMSPEDSSIYLCSVQGSKGNTEAFFGQGTRLTVV.

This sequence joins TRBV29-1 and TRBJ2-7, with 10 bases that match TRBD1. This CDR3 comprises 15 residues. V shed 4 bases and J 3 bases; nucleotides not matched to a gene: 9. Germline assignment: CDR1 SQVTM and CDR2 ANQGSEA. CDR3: CSVARQGAKIYEQYF. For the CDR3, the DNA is TGCAGCGTTGCGAGACAGGGGGCTAAGATCTACGAGCAGTACTTC.

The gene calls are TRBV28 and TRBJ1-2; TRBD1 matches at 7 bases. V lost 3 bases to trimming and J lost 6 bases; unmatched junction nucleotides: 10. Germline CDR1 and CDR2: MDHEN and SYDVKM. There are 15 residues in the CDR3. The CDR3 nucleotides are TGTGCCAGCAGTTTCCCCCCCTCCGGGACAGATGGCTACACCTTC. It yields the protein CASSFPPSGTDGYTF.

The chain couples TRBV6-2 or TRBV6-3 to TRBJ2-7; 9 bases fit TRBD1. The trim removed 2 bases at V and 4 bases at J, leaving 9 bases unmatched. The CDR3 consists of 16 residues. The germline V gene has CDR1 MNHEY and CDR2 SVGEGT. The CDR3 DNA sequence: TGTGCCAGCAGTTACATCACAGGGGGCAAATGGTACGAGCAGTACTTC. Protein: CASSYITGGKWYEQYF.

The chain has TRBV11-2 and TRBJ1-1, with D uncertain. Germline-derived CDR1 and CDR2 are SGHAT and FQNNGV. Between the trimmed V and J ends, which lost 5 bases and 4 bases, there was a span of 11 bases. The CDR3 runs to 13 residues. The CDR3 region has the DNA TGTGCCAGCAGCCCGGTCGGAGGCACTGAAGCTTTCTTT. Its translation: CASSPVGGTEAFF.

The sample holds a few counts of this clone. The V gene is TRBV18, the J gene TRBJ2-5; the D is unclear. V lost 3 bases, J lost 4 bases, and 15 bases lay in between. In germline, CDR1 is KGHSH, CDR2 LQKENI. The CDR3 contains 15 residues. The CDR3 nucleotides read TGTGCCAGCTCACCGGGCAGGCCCCCCGCAGAGACCCAGTACTTC. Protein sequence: CASSPGRPPAETQYF.

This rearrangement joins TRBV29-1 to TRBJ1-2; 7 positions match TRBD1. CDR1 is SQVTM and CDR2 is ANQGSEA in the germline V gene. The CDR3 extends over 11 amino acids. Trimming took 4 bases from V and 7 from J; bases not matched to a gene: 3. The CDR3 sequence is CSVATGAGYTF. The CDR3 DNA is TGCAGCGTTGCTACAGGGGCTGGCTACACCTTC.

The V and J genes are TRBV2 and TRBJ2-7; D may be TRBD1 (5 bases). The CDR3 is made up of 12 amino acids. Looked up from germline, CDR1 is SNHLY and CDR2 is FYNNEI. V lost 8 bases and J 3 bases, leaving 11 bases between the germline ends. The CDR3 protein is CASRTNLYEQYF. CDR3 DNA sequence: TGTGCCAGCCGGACAAATCTCTACGAGCAGTACTTC.

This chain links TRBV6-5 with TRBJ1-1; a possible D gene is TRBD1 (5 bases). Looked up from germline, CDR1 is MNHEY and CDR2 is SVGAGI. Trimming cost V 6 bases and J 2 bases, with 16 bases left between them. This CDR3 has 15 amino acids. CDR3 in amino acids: CASSRQGVGNTEAFF. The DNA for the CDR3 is TGTGCCAGCAGCCGCCAAGGGGTGGGTAACACTGAAGCTTTCTTT.

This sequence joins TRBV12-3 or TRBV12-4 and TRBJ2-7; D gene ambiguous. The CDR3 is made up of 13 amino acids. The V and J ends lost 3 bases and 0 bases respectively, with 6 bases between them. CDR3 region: CASSFTSSYEQYF. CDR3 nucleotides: TGTGCCAGCAGTTTTACGAGCTCCTACGAGCAGTACTTC.

This CDR3 is CASSPTGFGNGYTF. Written as DNA, the CDR3 is TGTGCCAGCAGCCCCACAGGGTTTGGGAATGGCTACACCTTC. The chain is built from TRBV11-2 and TRBJ1-2; D possibly corresponds to TRBD1 (6 bases). CDR1 is SGHAT, CDR2 FQNNGV, per germline. This CDR3 is 14 amino acids long. Trimming stripped 5 bases from V and 6 bases from J, with 16 bases between.

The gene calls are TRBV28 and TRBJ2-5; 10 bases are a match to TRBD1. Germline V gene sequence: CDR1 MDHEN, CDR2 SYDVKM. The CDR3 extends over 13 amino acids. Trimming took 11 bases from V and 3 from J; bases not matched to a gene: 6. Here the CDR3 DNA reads TGTGCCGCGAGAGGACAGGGGGAAGAGACCCAGTACTTC. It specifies CAARGQGEETQYF. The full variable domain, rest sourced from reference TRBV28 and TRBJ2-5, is DVKVTQSSRYLVKRTGEKVFLECVQDMDHENMFWYRQDPGLGLRLIYFSYDVKMKEKGDIPEGYSVSREKKERFSLILESASTNQTSMYLCAARGQGEETQYFGPGTRLLVL.

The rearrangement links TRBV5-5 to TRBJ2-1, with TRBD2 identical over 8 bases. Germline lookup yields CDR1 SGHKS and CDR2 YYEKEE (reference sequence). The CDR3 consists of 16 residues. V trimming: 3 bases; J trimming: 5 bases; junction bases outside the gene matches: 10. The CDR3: CASSSSWREANNEQFF. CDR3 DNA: TGTGCCAGCAGCTCCTCCTGGCGGGAGGCTAACAATGAGCAGTTCTTC. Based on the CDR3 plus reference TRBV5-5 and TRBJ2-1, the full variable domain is DAGVTQSPTHLIKTRGQQVTLRCSPISGHKSVSWYQQVLGQGPQFIFQYYEKEERGRGNFPDRFSARQFPNYSSELNVNALLLGDSALYLCASSSSWREANNEQFFGPGTRLTVL.

The CDR3 loop is CASSEQNGANVLTF. The CDR3 bases are TGTGCCAGCAGTGAACAGAACGGGGCCAACGTCCTGACTTTC. The J gene is TRBJ2-6, the V gene TRBV25-1; D unresolved. Germline V lookup: CDR1 MGHDK, CDR2 SYGVNS. V was clipped by 2 bases and J by 4 bases, with 6 bases between them. This CDR3 is built from 14 residues.

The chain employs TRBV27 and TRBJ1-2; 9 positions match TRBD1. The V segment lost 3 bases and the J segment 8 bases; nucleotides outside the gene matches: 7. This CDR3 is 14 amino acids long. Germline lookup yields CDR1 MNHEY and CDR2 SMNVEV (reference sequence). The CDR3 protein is CASSFGQGKFGYTF. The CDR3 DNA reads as TGTGCCAGCAGTTTTGGACAGGGGAAGTTCGGCTACACCTTC.

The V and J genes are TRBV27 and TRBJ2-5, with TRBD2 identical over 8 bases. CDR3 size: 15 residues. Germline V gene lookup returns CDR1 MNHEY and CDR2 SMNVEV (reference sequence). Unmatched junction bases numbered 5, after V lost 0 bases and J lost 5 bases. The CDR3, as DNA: TGTGCCAGCAGTTTATCCAGCGGGAGCGTGGAGACCCAGTACTTC. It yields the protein CASSLSSGSVETQYF.

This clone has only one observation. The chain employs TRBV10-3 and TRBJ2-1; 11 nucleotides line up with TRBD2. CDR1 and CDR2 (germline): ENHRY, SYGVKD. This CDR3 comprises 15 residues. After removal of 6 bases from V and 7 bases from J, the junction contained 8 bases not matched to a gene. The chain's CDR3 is CAISLTSGKGNEQFF. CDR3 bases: TGTGCCATCAGCCTGACTAGCGGGAAAGGTAATGAGCAGTTCTTC.